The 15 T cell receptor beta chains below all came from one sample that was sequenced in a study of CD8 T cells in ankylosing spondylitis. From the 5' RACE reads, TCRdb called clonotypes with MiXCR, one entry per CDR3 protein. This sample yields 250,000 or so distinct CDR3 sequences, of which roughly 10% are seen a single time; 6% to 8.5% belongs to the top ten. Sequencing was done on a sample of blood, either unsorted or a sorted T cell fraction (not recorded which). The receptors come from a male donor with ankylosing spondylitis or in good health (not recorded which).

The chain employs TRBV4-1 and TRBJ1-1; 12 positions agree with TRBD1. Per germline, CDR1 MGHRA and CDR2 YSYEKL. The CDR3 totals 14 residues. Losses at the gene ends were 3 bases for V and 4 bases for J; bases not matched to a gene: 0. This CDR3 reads CASSQGQGATEAFF. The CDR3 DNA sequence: TGCGCCAGCAGCCAGGGACAGGGGGCCACTGAAGCTTTCTTT.

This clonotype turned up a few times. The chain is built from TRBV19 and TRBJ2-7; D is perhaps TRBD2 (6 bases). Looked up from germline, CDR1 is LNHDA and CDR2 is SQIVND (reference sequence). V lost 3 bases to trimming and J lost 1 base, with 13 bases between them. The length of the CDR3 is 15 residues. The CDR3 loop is CASSMTGAGSYEQYF. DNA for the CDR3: TGTGCCAGTAGTATGACGGGAGCAGGTTCCTACGAGCAGTACTTC.

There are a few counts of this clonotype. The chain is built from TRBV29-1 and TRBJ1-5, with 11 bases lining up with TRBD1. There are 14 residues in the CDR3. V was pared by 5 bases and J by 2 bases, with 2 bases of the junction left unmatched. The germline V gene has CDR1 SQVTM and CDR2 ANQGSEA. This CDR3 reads CSVWTGGGNQPQHF. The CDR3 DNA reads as TGCAGCGTTTGGACAGGGGGCGGCAATCAGCCCCAGCATTTT.

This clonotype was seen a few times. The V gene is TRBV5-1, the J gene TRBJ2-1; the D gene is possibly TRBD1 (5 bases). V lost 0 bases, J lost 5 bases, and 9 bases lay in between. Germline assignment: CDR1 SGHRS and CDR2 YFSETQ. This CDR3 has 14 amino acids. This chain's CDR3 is CASSLDRQHNEQFF. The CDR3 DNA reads TGCGCCAGCAGCTTGGACAGGCAACACAATGAGCAGTTCTTC.

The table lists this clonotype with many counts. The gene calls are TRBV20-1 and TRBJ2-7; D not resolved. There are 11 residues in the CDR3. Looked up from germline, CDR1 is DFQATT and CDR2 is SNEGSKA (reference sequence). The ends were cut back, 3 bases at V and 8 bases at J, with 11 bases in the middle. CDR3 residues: CSASSPSQQYF. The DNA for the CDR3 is TGCAGTGCTAGCTCTCCCTCCCAGCAGTACTTC.

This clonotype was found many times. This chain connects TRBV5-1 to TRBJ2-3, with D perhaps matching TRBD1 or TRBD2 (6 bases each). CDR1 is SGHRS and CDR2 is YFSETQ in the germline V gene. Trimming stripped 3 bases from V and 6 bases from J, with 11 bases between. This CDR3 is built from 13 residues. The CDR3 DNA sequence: TGCGCCAGCAGCTCCGGAGGGGGGGATACGCAGTATTTT. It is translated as CASSSGGGDTQYF.

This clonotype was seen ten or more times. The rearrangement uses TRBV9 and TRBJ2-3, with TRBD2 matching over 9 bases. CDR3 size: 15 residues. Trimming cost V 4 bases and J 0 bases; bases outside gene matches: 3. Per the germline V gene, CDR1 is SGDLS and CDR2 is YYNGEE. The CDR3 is CASSNSGGSTDTQYF. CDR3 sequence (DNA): TGTGCCAGCAGCAATAGCGGGGGTAGCACAGATACGCAGTATTTT.

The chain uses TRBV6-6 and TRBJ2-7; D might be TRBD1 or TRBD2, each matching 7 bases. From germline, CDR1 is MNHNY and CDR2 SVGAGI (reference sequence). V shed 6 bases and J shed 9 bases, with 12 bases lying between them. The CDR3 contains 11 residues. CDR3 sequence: CASSRGDRQYF. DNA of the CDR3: TGTGCCAGCAGCCGGGGGGACAGGCAGTACTTC.

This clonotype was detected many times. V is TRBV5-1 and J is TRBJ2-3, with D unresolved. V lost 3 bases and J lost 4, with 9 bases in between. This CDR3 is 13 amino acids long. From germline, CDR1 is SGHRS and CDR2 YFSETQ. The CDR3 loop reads CASSSDTADTQYF. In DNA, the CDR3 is TGCGCCAGCAGCTCCGACACAGCAGATACGCAGTATTTT.

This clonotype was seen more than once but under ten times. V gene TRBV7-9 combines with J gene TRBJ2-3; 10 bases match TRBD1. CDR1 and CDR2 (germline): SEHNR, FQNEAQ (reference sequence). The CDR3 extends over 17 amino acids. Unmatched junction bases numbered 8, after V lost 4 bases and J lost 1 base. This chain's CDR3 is CASSSTFGTGGTDTQYF. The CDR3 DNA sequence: TGTGCCAGCAGCTCCACTTTCGGGACAGGGGGCACAGATACGCAGTATTTT.

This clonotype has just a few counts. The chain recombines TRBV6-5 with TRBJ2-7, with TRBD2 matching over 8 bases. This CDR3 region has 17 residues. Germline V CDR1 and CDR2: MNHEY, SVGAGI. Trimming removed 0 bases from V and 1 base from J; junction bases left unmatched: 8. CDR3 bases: TGTGCCAGCAGTTACTCTCAAAGTAGCGGGGTTTCCTACGAGCAGTACTTC. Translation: CASSYSQSSGVSYEQYF.

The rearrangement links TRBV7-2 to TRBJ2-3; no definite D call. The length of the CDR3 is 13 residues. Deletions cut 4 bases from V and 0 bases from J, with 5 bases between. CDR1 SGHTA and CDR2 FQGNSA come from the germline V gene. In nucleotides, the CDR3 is TGTGCCAGCAGCTCCATCAGCACAGATACGCAGTATTTT. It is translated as CASSSISTDTQYF.

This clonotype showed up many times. CDR3 residues: CSAGLDRYTGELFF. CDR3 DNA: TGCAGTGCTGGCTTAGATCGCTACACCGGGGAGCTGTTTTTT. The chain joins TRBV20-1 to TRBJ2-2; D is ambiguous. This CDR3 has 14 amino acids. Trimming removed 5 bases at V and 3 bases at J, with 13 bases between. Germline assignment: CDR1 DFQATT and CDR2 SNEGSKA (reference sequence).

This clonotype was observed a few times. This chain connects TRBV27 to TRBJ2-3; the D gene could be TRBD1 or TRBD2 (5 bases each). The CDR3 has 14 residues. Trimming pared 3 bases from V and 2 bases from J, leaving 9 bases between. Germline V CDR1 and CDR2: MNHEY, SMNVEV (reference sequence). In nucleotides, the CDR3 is TGTGCCAGCAGTTTCGGGGACCTCACAGATACGCAGTATTTT. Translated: CASSFGDLTDTQYF.

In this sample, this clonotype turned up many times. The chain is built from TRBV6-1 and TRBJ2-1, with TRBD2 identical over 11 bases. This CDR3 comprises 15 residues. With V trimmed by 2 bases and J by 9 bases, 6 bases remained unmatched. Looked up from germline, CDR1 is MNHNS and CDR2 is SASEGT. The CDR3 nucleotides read TGTGCCAGCAGTGAACTAGCGGGGGGAATCGGTGAGCAGTTCTTC. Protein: CASSELAGGIGEQFF.